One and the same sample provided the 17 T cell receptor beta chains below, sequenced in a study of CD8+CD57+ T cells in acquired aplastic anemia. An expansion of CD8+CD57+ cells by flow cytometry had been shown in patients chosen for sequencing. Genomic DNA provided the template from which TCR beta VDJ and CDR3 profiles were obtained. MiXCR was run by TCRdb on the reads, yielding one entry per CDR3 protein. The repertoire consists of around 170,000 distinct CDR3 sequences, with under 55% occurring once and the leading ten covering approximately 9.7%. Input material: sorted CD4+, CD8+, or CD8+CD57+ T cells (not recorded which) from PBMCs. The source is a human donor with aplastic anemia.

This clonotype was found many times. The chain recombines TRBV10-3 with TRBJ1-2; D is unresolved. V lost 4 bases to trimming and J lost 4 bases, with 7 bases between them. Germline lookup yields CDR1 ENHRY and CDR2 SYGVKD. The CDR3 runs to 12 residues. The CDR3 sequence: CAISVAAYGYTF. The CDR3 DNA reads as TGTGCCATCAGTGTGGCTGCCTATGGCTACACCTTC.

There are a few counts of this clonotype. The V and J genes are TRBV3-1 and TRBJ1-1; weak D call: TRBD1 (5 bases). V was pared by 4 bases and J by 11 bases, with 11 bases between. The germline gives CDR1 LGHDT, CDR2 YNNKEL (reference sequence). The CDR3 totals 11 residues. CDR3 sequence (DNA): TGTGCCAGCAGCCTAGGGGTGGCGGCTTTCTTT. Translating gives CASSLGVAAFF.

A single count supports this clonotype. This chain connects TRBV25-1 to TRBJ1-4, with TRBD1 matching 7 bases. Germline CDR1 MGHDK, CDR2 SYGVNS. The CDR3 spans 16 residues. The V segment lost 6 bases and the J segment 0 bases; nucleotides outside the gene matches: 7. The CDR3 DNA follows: TGTGCCAGCAGCCCGGGGGACAGAACAACTAATGAAAAACTGTTTTTT. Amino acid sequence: CASSPGDRTTNEKLFF.

The CDR3 DNA follows: TGTGCCAGCAGTGAACAGGGACTGGATAGCAATCAGCCCCAGCATTTT. It codes for CASSEQGLDSNQPQHF. This chain joins TRBV6-1 and TRBJ1-5, with D maybe TRBD1 (5 bases). Trimming shortened V by 2 bases and J by 0 bases, and 11 bases separated the two germline ends. This CDR3 contains 16 residues. CDR1 and CDR2 (germline): MNHNS, SASEGT.

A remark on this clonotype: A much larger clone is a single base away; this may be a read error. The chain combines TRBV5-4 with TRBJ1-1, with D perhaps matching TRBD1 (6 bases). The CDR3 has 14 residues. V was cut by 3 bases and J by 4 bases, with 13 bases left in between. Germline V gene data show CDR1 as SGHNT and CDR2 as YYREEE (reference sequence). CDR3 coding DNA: TGTGCCAGCAGCTCAAGACAGGAGAGCACTGAAGCTTTCTTT. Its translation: CASSSRQESTEAFF.

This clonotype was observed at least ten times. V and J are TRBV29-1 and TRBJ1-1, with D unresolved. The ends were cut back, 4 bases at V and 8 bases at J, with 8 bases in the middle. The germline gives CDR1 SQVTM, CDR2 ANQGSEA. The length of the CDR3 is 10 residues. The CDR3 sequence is CSVGRKEAFF. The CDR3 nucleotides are TGCAGCGTTGGCAGGAAAGAAGCTTTCTTT.

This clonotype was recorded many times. CDR3 in amino acids: CASSGATPLDTQYF. The CDR3 coding sequence is TGTGCCAGCTCTGGGGCTACCCCTTTAGATACGCAGTATTTT. The gene calls are TRBV5-4 and TRBJ2-3, with a weak D call TRBD1 (5 bases). Trimming stripped 7 bases from V and 5 bases from J, with 17 bases between. Germline CDR1 is SGHNT and CDR2 is YYREEE (reference sequence). The length of the CDR3 is 14 residues.

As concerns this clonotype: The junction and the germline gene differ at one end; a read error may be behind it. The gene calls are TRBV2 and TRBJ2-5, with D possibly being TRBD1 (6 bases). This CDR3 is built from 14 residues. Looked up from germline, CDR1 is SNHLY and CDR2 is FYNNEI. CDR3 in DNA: TGTGCCAGCAGGGAAGGACAGTCTCAAGAGACCCAGTACTTC. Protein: CASREGQSQETQYF.

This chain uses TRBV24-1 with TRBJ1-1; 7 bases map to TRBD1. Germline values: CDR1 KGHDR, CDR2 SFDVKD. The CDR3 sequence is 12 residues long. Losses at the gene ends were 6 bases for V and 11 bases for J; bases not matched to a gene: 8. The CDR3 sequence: CATSRRGGVAFF. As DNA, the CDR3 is TGTGCCACCAGTAGACGAGGGGGCGTGGCTTTCTTT.

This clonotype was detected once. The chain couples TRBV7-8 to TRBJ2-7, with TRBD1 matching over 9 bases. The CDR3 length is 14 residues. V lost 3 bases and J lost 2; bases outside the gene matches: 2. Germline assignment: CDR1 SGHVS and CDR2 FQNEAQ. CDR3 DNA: TGTGCCAGCAGCTTTTACAGGGGGCCCTACGAGCAGTACTTC. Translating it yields CASSFYRGPYEQYF.

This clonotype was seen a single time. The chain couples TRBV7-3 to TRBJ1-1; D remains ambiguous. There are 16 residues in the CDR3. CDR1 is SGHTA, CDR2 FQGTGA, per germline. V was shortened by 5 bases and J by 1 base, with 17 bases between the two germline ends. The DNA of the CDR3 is TGTGCCAGCAGCCCCCTAGCGGGAGTGGAGAACACTGAAGCTTTCTTT. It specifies CASSPLAGVENTEAFF.

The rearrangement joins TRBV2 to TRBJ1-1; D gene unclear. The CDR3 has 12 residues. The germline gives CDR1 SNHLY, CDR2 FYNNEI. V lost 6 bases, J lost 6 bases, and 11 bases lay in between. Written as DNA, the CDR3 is TGTGCCAGCAGGATCTCTGTGGCTGAAGCTTTCTTT. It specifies CASRISVAEAFF.

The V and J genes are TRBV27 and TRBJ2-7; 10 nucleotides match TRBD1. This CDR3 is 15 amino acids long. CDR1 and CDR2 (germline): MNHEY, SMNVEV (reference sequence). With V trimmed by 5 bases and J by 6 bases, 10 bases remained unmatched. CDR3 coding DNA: TGTGCCAGCAGTACTCGGGACAGGGGTCTGGGCGAGCAGTACTTC. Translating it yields CASSTRDRGLGEQYF.

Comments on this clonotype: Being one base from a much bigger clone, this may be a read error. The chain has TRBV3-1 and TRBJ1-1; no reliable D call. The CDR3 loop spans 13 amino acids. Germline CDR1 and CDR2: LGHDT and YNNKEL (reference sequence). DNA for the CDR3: TGTACCAGCAGCCAATCCGACACCCGTGAAGCTTTCTTT. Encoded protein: CTSSQSDTREAFF.

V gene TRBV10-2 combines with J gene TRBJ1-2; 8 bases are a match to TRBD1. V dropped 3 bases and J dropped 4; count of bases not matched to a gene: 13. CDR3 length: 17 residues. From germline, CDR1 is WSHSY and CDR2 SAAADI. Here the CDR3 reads CASSENPDREYGYGYTF. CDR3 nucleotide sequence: TGCGCCAGCAGTGAAAACCCGGACAGGGAGTATGGCTATGGCTACACCTTC.

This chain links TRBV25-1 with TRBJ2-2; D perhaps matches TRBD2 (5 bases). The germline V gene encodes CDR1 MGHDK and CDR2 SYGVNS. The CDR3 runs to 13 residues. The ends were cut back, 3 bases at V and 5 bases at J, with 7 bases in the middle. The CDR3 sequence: CASSDGETGELFF. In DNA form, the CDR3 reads TGTGCCAGCAGTGACGGGGAAACCGGGGAGCTGTTTTTT.

The CDR3 spells CASSFSQGAATTDTQYF. The CDR3 DNA reads as TGTGCCAGCAGCTTTTCCCAGGGGGCAGCTACCACAGATACGCAGTATTTT. The genes are TRBV11-1 and TRBJ2-3; TRBD1 matches at 8 bases. With 3 bases clipped from V and 2 bases from J, the junction kept 10 bases outside the gene matches. The CDR3 is 17 residues long. CDR1 and CDR2 from the germline V gene are SGHAT and FQDESV (reference sequence).